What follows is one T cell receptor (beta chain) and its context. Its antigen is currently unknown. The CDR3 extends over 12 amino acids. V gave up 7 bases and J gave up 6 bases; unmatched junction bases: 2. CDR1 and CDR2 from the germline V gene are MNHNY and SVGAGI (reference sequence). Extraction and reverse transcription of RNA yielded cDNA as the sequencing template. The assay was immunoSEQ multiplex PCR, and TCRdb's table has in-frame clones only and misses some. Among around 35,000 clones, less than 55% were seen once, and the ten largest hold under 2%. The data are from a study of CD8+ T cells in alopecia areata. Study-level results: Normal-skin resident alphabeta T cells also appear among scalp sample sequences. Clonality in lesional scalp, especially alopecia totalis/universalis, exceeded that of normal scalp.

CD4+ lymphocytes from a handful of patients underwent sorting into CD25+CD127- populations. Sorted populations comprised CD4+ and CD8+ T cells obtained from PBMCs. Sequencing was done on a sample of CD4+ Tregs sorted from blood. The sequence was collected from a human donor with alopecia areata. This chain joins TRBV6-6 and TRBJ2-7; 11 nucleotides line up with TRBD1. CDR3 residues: CASTGTGGEQYF. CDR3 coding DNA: TGTGCCAGCACCGGGACAGGGGGCGAGCAGTACTTC.